The 5 T cell receptor beta chains below all came from one sample that was sequenced in a study of CD8 T cells in Susac syndrome. After extraction with the RNeasy kit, 0.5 to 1 ug of the RNA was reverse transcribed using random hexamers. TCRdb re-called the immunoSEQ multiplex PCR reads with MiXCR, one entry per CDR3 protein. The table shows under 250,000 distinct CDR3 sequences, with 94% occurring only once. The source material was CD4+ T cells from PBMCs. Source of these receptors: a human donor with Susac syndrome.

V and J are TRBV30 and TRBJ1-5, with 7 bases matching TRBD1. The CDR3 spans 14 residues. V lost 0 bases to trimming and J lost 6 bases; unmatched junction nucleotides: 5. Germline CDR1 and CDR2: GTSNPN and SVGIG (reference sequence). This CDR3 reads CAWSVQGQRQPQHF. CDR3 nucleotide sequence: TGTGCCTGGAGTGTACAGGGGCAGCGTCAGCCCCAGCATTTT. Looking up the rest from reference TRBV30 and TRBJ1-5 gives the full variable domain: SQTIHQWPATLVQPVGSPLSLECTVEGTSNPNLYWYRQAAGRGLQLLFYSVGIGQISSEVPQNLSASRPQDRQFILSSKKLLLSDSGFYLCAWSVQGQRQPQHFGDGTRLSIL.

The chain uses TRBV19 and TRBJ1-5, with 8 nucleotides matching TRBD1. The CDR3 is 15 amino acids. The J segment lost 3 bases and the V segment lost 4 bases, leaving 5 bases of the junction unmatched. Germline V gives CDR1 LNHDA, CDR2 SQIVND (reference sequence). The CDR3 DNA reads as TGTGCCAGTAGTAATCCGACAGGGGCCAATCAGCCCCAGCATTTT. Residues: CASSNPTGANQPQHF.

The chain recombines TRBV5-1 with TRBJ2-7, with D possibly TRBD1 on 6 matching bases. There are 15 residues in the CDR3. V gave up 0 bases and J gave up 4 bases, with 14 bases separating them. Germline V gene data show CDR1 as SGHRS and CDR2 as YFSETQ. CDR3 loop: CASSLGRTADYEQYF. The CDR3 DNA sequence: TGCGCCAGCAGCTTGGGCAGGACAGCGGATTACGAGCAGTACTTC.

The chain carries TRBV4-1 and TRBJ1-5; D is possibly TRBD1 (5 bases). This CDR3 is built from 14 residues. Trimming removed 1 base at V and 6 bases at J, with 10 bases between. Germline CDR1 and CDR2: MGHRA and YSYEKL. For the CDR3, the DNA is TGCGCCAGCAGCCAAGTAGGGGTCGGTCAGCCCCAGCATTTT. Protein sequence: CASSQVGVGQPQHF.

The V call is TRBV2, the J call TRBJ1-6; D is perhaps TRBD1 (6 bases). Germline CDR1 reads SNHLY; CDR2 reads FYNNEI. This CDR3 has 14 residues. V lost 6 bases and J 11 bases, leaving 17 bases between the germline ends. The CDR3, as DNA: TGTGCCAGCAGCATACAGGGTCTTGGGACACCCCTCCACTTT. Residues: CASSIQGLGTPLHF. The variable domain in full, completed from reference TRBV2 and TRBJ1-6, reads EPEVTQTPSHQVTQMGQEVILRCVPISNHLYFYWYRQILGQKVEFLVSFYNNEISEKSEIFDDQFSVERPDGSNFTLKIRSTKLEDSAMYFCASSIQGLGTPLHFGNGTRLTVT.